These 11 T cell receptor beta chains share one sample of origin, sequenced in a study of early stage breast cancer tumors. Using immunoSEQ multiplex PCR, the repertoire was profiled, and TCRdb retains in-frame clones only, with some absent. This sample has about 28,000 clones; 80% occur once, and the top ten carry about 12%. Material: blood. The source of these receptors is a person aged 55 to 75 with breast cancer.

The chain employs TRBV30 and TRBJ2-7, with 9 nucleotides matching TRBD2. With V trimmed by 3 bases and J by 1 base, 4 bases remained unmatched. The CDR3 extends over 14 amino acids. From germline, CDR1 is GTSNPN and CDR2 SVGIG (reference sequence). The CDR3 loop reads CAWRPSGISYEQYF. CDR3 in DNA: TGTGCCTGGAGACCTAGCGGGATATCCTACGAGCAGTACTTC. The full variable domain, with the rest looked up from reference TRBV30 and TRBJ2-7, is SQTIHQWPATLVQPVGSPLSLECTVEGTSNPNLYWYRQAAGRGLQLLFYSVGIGQISSEVPQNLSASRPQDRQFILSSKKLLLSDSGFYLCAWRPSGISYEQYFGPGTRLTVT.

This sequence joins TRBV5-5 and TRBJ2-2; 7 positions match TRBD1. Trimming took 3 bases from V and 5 from J; bases not matched to a gene: 4. Germline V gene data show CDR1 as SGHKS and CDR2 as YYEKEE (reference sequence). This CDR3 contains 14 residues. The CDR3 nucleotides are TGTGCCAGCAGCTCCTTACAGGGGACCGGGGAGCTGTTTTTT. This sequence encodes CASSSLQGTGELFF.

The V and J genes are TRBV25-1 and TRBJ1-1; maybe TRBD1 (6 bases). The germline V gene has CDR1 MGHDK and CDR2 SYGVNS. Trimming left V 2 bases short and J 6 bases short, with 7 bases between. CDR3 length: 12 residues. The CDR3 reads CASSEGQSEAFF. CDR3 in DNA: TGTGCCAGCAGTGAAGGACAGTCTGAAGCTTTCTTT.

The chain combines TRBV18 with TRBJ1-2; D is unclear. Between the trimmed V and J ends, which lost 3 bases and 4 bases, there was a span of 12 bases. CDR1 and CDR2 from the germline V gene are KGHSH and LQKENI. CDR3 length: 14 amino acids. This CDR3 is CASSPSRGGYGYTF. CDR3 coding DNA: TGTGCCAGCTCACCGTCCCGCGGTGGCTATGGCTACACCTTC. Supplemented by reference TRBV18 and TRBJ1-2, the full variable domain reads NAGVMQNPRHLVRRRGQEARLRCSPMKGHSHVYWYRQLPEEGLKFMVYLQKENIIDESGMPKERFSAEFPKEGPSILRIQQVVRGDSAAYFCASSPSRGGYGYTFGSGTRLTVV.

The V call is TRBV7-2, the J call TRBJ2-2; 8 nucleotides align to TRBD1. This CDR3 spans 14 amino acids. Germline V gene lookup returns CDR1 SGHTA and CDR2 FQGNSA. V was pared by 5 bases and J by 4 bases, with 3 bases of the junction left unmatched. The CDR3 protein is CASSPGQGTGELFF. CDR3 nucleotides: TGTGCCAGCAGCCCAGGACAGGGCACCGGGGAGCTGTTTTTT.

The chain uses TRBV5-1 and TRBJ2-3, with 9 nucleotides matching TRBD1. The V gene end was trimmed by 4 bases and the J gene end by 9 bases; junction bases not matched to a gene: 9. The germline V gene encodes CDR1 SGHRS and CDR2 YFSETQ. This CDR3 contains 14 residues. CDR3 amino acids: CASSRRTGEGTQYF. Written as DNA, the CDR3 is TGCGCCAGCAGCAGACGGACAGGGGAGGGCACGCAGTATTTT.

The V gene is TRBV4-2, the J gene TRBJ2-5; D is possibly TRBD2 (5 bases). Germline V CDR1 and CDR2: LGHNA, YNFKEQ. Between the trimmed V and J ends, which lost 0 bases and 2 bases, there was a span of 10 bases. This CDR3 has 15 residues. CDR3 DNA: TGTGCCAGCAGCCAAGAGGGTAGCGTACAAGAGACCCAGTACTTC. It is translated as CASSQEGSVQETQYF.

The CDR3 DNA reads as TGTGCCAGCAGCGGGGGGACCGGTAGCAATCAGCCCCAGCATTTT. Amino acids: CASSGGTGSNQPQHF. The chain has TRBV7-2 and TRBJ1-5, with a possible D match to TRBD1 (5 bases). Germline CDR1 is SGHTA and CDR2 is FQGNSA. V lost 5 bases and J lost 0, with 11 bases in between. CDR3 length equals 15 residues. Variable domain in full (rest from reference TRBV7-2 and TRBJ1-5): GAGVSQSPSNKVTEKGKDVELRCDPISGHTALYWYRQSLGQGLEFLIYFQGNSAPDKSGLPSDRFSAERTGGSVSTLTIQRTQQEDSAVYLCASSGGTGSNQPQHFGDGTRLSIL.

This chain uses TRBV27 with TRBJ1-2; a weak D match, TRBD1 (5 bases). This CDR3 has 15 amino acids. V lost 5 bases to trimming and J lost 3 bases, with 16 bases between them. The germline CDR1 and CDR2 sequences are MNHEY and SMNVEV (reference sequence). This chain's CDR3 is CASSLHNPTDYGYTF. The DNA of the CDR3 is TGTGCCAGCAGTCTCCATAACCCGACAGACTATGGCTACACCTTC.

The chain links TRBV2 to TRBJ2-7; a possible D gene is TRBD2 (6 bases). The CDR3 consists of 14 residues. Germline V gives CDR1 SNHLY, CDR2 FYNNEI. The V end lost 5 bases, the J end lost 2 bases, and 13 bases lay between the germline ends. CDR3 in DNA: TGTGCCAGCAGTTCTCCGGGACTCGCCTACGAGCAGTACTTC. It translates to CASSSPGLAYEQYF.

This sequence joins TRBV4-2 and TRBJ2-7; 9 bases fit TRBD1. The CDR3 has 16 amino acids. Germline V gives CDR1 LGHNA, CDR2 YNFKEQ. Trimming at V came to 0 bases and at J to 7 bases, leaving 10 bases not matched to a gene. CDR3 coding DNA: TGTGCCAGCAGCCAAGATGCAGGGACAGGGCTAGGGGAGCAGTACTTC. This codes for CASSQDAGTGLGEQYF.